This T cell receptor (beta chain) was recovered during a study of blood T cell repertoires in COVID-19. Turning to the study itself: Material from acute and convalescent COVID-19 was sourced from the United States, Italy and Spain. In each case, the material was cDNA or gDNA derived from T cells, B-cell-depleted T cells, or PBMCs.

This clone came up once. The CDR3 extends over 13 amino acids. CDR1 LGHNA and CDR2 YNFKEQ come from the germline V gene. V was shortened by 6 bases and J by 2 bases, with 9 bases between the two germline ends. In the study's own analysis: Reference gene primer amplification gave nucleated cell count estimates. TCRdb's table, derived via immunoSEQ multiplex PCR, lists solely in-frame clones and lacks some. V and J calls plus clone size are reproduced from that table; the DNA served to infer D and trimming. The sample consists of just under 150,000 clones, approximately 90% of them appearing once. This sequence was found in a woman between 50 and 59 years old with active or convalescent COVID-19. Sequenced input: peripheral blood. The V gene is TRBV4-2, the J gene TRBJ2-3, with D unclear. DNA for the CDR3: TGTGCCAGCAGTCCCCCTTCCACAGATACGCAGTATTTT. The encoded protein is CASSPPSTDTQYF.